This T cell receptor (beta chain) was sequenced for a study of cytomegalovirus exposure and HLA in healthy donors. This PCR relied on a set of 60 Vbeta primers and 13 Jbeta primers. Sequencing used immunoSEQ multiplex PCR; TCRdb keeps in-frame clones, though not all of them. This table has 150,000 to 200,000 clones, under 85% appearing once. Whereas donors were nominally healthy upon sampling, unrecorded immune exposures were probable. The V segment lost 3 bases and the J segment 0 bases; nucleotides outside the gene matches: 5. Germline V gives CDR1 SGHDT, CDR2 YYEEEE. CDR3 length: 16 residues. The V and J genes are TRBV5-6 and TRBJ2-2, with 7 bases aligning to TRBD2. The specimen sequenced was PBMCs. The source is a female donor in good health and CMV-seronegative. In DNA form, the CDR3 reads TGTGCCAGCAGCTATCCTAGCGGAGCGAACACCGGGGAGCTGTTTTTT. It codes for CASSYPSGANTGELFF.